Presented here are 24 T cell receptor beta chains from one specimen sequenced in a study of cytomegalovirus exposure and HLA in healthy donors. The PCR was carried out with 60 Vbeta primers and 13 Jbeta primers. Produced via immunoSEQ multiplex PCR; TCRdb's table is partial and in-frame only. Its listing shows under 200,000 clones. Specimen: PBMCs. Source of these receptors: a woman between 18 and 29 years old in good health and CMV-seropositive.

The genes are TRBV25-1 and TRBJ2-1; tentative D call: TRBD1 (5 bases). Germline CDR1 reads MGHDK; CDR2 reads SYGVNS. Trimming took off 4 bases at V and 6 bases at J, with 16 bases between the two ends. The CDR3 covers 15 residues. The CDR3 nucleotides are TGTGCCAGCAGTGGGGGCGGAGACGGTGGCAATGAGCAGTTCTTC. Protein: CASSGGGDGGNEQFF.

The gene calls are TRBV11-2 and TRBJ1-2, with 7 bases aligning to TRBD1. Unmatched junction bases numbered 3, after V lost 5 bases and J lost 3 bases. The CDR3 is made up of 13 amino acids. Germline CDR1 and CDR2: SGHAT and FQNNGV. The CDR3: CASSQGQHYGYTF. Here the CDR3 DNA reads TGTGCCAGCAGCCAGGGACAGCACTATGGCTACACCTTC.

V usage is TRBV7-9 and J usage is TRBJ2-1, with D perhaps TRBD1 (5 bases). Trimming took off 8 bases at V and 0 bases at J, with 8 bases between the two ends. Germline CDR1 reads SEHNR; CDR2 reads FQNEAQ (reference sequence). The CDR3 is made up of 13 amino acids. This chain's CDR3 is CASVGHSYNEQFF. The CDR3 DNA follows: TGTGCCAGCGTAGGACACTCCTACAATGAGCAGTTCTTC.

This chain uses TRBV5-6 with TRBJ2-2, with D possibly TRBD1 on 6 matching bases. V lost 4 bases and J 4 bases, leaving 17 bases between the germline ends. CDR3 size: 16 residues. Germline loops: CDR1 SGHDT, CDR2 YYEEEE. CDR3 protein: CASSPARGASTGELFF. The CDR3 DNA reads TGTGCCAGCAGCCCCGCCAGGGGAGCGTCCACCGGGGAGCTGTTTTTT.

Here the CDR3 DNA reads TGTGCCTGGAGTCCCCATGGAAACACCATATATTTT. It is translated as CAWSPHGNTIYF. V gene TRBV30 combines with J gene TRBJ1-3; no firm D call. The CDR3 contains 12 residues. The V gene lost 2 bases and the J gene lost 3 bases, with 5 bases spanning the gap. Germline assignment: CDR1 GTSNPN and CDR2 SVGIG (reference sequence).

The chain employs TRBV9 and TRBJ2-5; 7 bases map to TRBD2. The germline gives CDR1 SGDLS, CDR2 YYNGEE. The CDR3 covers 14 residues. The V segment lost 4 bases and the J segment 4 bases; nucleotides outside the gene matches: 7. As DNA, the CDR3 is TGTGCCAGCAGCCCAGAGACTAGCATAGAGACCCAGTACTTC. The encoded protein is CASSPETSIETQYF.

The genes are TRBV6-1 and TRBJ2-1; TRBD2 aligns across 7 bases. CDR3 size: 15 residues. V trimming: 7 bases; J trimming: 6 bases; junction bases outside the gene matches: 12. The V gene's germline CDR1 is MNHNS and CDR2 SASEGT. Here the CDR3 DNA reads TGTGCCAGCACCACGGGGGGAGGGCCGTTCAATGAGCAGTTCTTC. Amino acids: CASTTGGGPFNEQFF.

V usage is TRBV7-2 and J usage is TRBJ1-5; weak D call: TRBD1 (5 bases). The CDR3 is 16 amino acids. The germline V gene encodes CDR1 SGHTA and CDR2 FQGNSA. V lost 1 base and J 5 bases, leaving 15 bases between the germline ends. The CDR3 DNA follows: TGTGCCAGCAGCTTAGAAAGTTTAGGGGTGCATCAGCCCCAGCATTTT. Amino acids: CASSLESLGVHQPQHF. Variable domain in full (rest from reference TRBV7-2 and TRBJ1-5): GAGVSQSPSNKVTEKGKDVELRCDPISGHTALYWYRQSLGQGLEFLIYFQGNSAPDKSGLPSDRFSAERTGGSVSTLTIQRTQQEDSAVYLCASSLESLGVHQPQHFGDGTRLSIL.

This chain uses TRBV10-3 with TRBJ2-7; 9 nucleotides agree with TRBD1. The CDR3 spans 15 residues. J was trimmed by 1 base and V by 6 bases; bases with no gene match: 7. Germline V gene sequence: CDR1 ENHRY, CDR2 SYGVKD. The CDR3 here is CAISTGQGHSYEQYF. Here the CDR3 DNA reads TGTGCCATCAGCACGGGACAGGGCCATTCCTACGAGCAGTACTTC.

The chain uses TRBV19 and TRBJ1-2; a possible D gene is TRBD1 (5 bases). Trimming took off 5 bases at V and 0 bases at J, with 22 bases between the two ends. The CDR3 spans 18 residues. Looked up from germline, CDR1 is LNHDA and CDR2 is SQIVND (reference sequence). The CDR3 spells CASSSTYIGGLANYGYTF. DNA of the CDR3: TGTGCCAGTAGTTCAACTTACATCGGGGGACTAGCTAACTATGGCTACACCTTC.

The V call is TRBV10-3, the J call TRBJ1-1; 7 bases are shared with TRBD1. V trimming: 6 bases; J trimming: 1 base; junction bases outside the gene matches: 5. This CDR3 contains 14 residues. Germline V gene lookup returns CDR1 ENHRY and CDR2 SYGVKD. CDR3 region: CAIRPGQTNTEAFF. The CDR3 nucleotides are TGTGCCATCAGACCGGGACAGACGAACACTGAAGCTTTCTTT.

The V and J genes are TRBV15 and TRBJ2-5, with 10 bases aligning to TRBD2. The DNA end is more similar to TRBJ2-7, so the J call may be wrong. Germline assignment: CDR1 LNHNV and CDR2 YYDKDF (reference sequence). The CDR3 extends over 15 amino acids. The CDR3 spells CATSRASGGGYEQYF. Here the CDR3 DNA reads TGTGCCACCAGCAGAGCTAGCGGGGGTGGGTACGAGCAGTACTTC.

The rearrangement links TRBV7-2 to TRBJ1-4, with 11 bases aligning to TRBD1. The CDR3 loop spans 14 amino acids. The ends lost 3 bases at V and 7 bases at J; junction bases unmatched: 1. Germline CDR1 SGHTA, CDR2 FQGNSA. CDR3 coding DNA: TGTGCCAGCAGCTTCGGGACAGGGGGTGAAAAACTGTTTTTT. Encoded protein: CASSFGTGGEKLFF.

The CDR3 loop is CASSNLGLAGGNEQFF. The CDR3 DNA reads as TGTGCCAGCAGTAACTTGGGACTAGCGGGAGGCAATGAGCAGTTCTTC. The chain recombines TRBV28 with TRBJ2-1; 15 nucleotides agree with TRBD2. The length of the CDR3 is 16 residues. After removal of 5 bases from V and 6 bases from J, the junction contained 5 bases not matched to a gene. The V gene's germline CDR1 is MDHEN and CDR2 SYDVKM.

CDR3 region: CASSYSDQPQHF. Here the CDR3 DNA reads TGTGCCAGCTCATATTCGGATCAGCCCCAGCATTTT. The chain uses TRBV18 and TRBJ1-5; D call uncertain. Germline CDR1 reads KGHSH; CDR2 reads LQKENI. Trimming shortened V by 5 bases and J by 5 bases, and 7 bases separated the two germline ends. The CDR3 has 12 amino acids.

This chain joins TRBV2 and TRBJ2-3; 9 bases match TRBD2. This CDR3 region has 15 residues. The V segment lost 5 bases and the J segment 1 base; nucleotides outside the gene matches: 4. Germline assignment: CDR1 SNHLY and CDR2 FYNNEI. Written as DNA, the CDR3 is TGTGCCAGCAGTTGGGTAGCGGGAGGCACAGATACGCAGTATTTT. It is translated as CASSWVAGGTDTQYF.

This chain joins TRBV11-2 and TRBJ2-1; D might be TRBD1 (5 bases). CDR1 is SGHAT, CDR2 FQNNGV, per germline. V shed 6 bases and J shed 3 bases, with 6 bases lying between them. The CDR3 contains 12 residues. CDR3 protein: CASSTGYNEQFF. The CDR3 bases are TGTGCCAGCAGTACAGGCTACAATGAGCAGTTCTTC.

The gene calls are TRBV10-3 and TRBJ2-3; 9 nucleotides match TRBD2. CDR1 is ENHRY and CDR2 is SYGVKD in the germline V gene. CDR3 size: 15 residues. V lost 2 bases and J lost 2; bases outside the gene matches: 2. The CDR3 coding sequence is TGTGCCATCAGTGAGCTAGCGGGGACCACAGATACGCAGTATTTT. It is translated as CAISELAGTTDTQYF.

The gene calls are TRBV4-3 and TRBJ1-4, with unresolved D. V lost 0 bases and J lost 3, with 8 bases in between. Per the germline V gene, CDR1 is LGHNA and CDR2 is YSLEER. CDR3 length equals 15 residues. The CDR3 sequence is CASSQDRLANEKLFF. CDR3 DNA sequence: TGCGCCAGCAGCCAAGACAGGTTAGCTAATGAAAAACTGTTTTTT.

The chain employs TRBV2 and TRBJ1-1; 7 positions agree with TRBD1. The CDR3 is made up of 13 amino acids. Germline CDR1 is SNHLY and CDR2 is FYNNEI. V shed 8 bases, J shed 6 bases, and the junction held 9 bases outside the gene matches. DNA for the CDR3: TGTGCCAGCCAACGACAGGGATCCTCTGAAGCTTTCTTT. Translated, it gives CASQRQGSSEAFF.

The chain joins TRBV10-1 to TRBJ1-1; 9 nucleotides line up with TRBD1. The CDR3 contains 16 residues. V shed 2 bases and J 3 bases; nucleotides not matched to a gene: 7. The germline gives CDR1 WNHNN, CDR2 SYGVQD (reference sequence). As DNA, the CDR3 is TGCGCCAGCAGTGAGGGGACAGGGCCCTTAGACACTGAAGCTTTCTTT. Protein sequence: CASSEGTGPLDTEAFF.

The V call is TRBV6-1, the J call TRBJ2-3; D is perhaps TRBD2 (6 bases). Germline V lookup: CDR1 MNHNS, CDR2 SASEGT. V gave up 7 bases and J gave up 2 bases, with 16 bases separating them. This CDR3 is 15 amino acids long. The CDR3 reads CASTRDWIDTDTQYF. The CDR3 DNA is TGTGCCAGCACTCGGGACTGGATAGACACAGATACGCAGTATTTT.

The chain recombines TRBV7-9 with TRBJ1-1, with D possibly TRBD1 on 5 matching bases. With 11 bases removed from V and 0 bases from J, the gap between germline ends came to 16 bases. Germline V CDR1 and CDR2: SEHNR, FQNEAQ (reference sequence). The CDR3 sequence is 14 residues long. Here the CDR3 DNA reads TGTGCCTCGTGCCTGGGGGGTATGAACACTGAAGCTTTCTTT. This encodes CASCLGGMNTEAFF.

The J gene is TRBJ2-1, the V gene TRBV9; weak D call: TRBD1 (5 bases). With 4 bases removed from V and 4 bases from J, the gap between germline ends came to 9 bases. Germline V CDR1 and CDR2: SGDLS, YYNGEE. The CDR3 covers 13 residues. In DNA form, the CDR3 reads TGTGCCAGCAGCCCTCGACAGTACAATGAGCAGTTCTTC. It specifies CASSPRQYNEQFF.